The 17 T cell receptor beta chains presented below share a single source sample, sequenced in a study of graft-versus-host responses after intestinal transplantation. Sequencing was performed with immunoSEQ multiplex PCR; in TCRdb, only in-frame clones are kept and a portion is missing. The sample consists of about 15,000 clones, roughly 68% of them appearing once. Graft samples were processed, releasing intraepithelial and lamina propria lymphocytes. The sample in question was ileum tissue, obtained 700 to 800 days after intestinal transplantation. These receptors all stem from a human patient who received an intestinal transplant, so some T cells may come from the graft donor.

The rearrangement joins TRBV7-6 to TRBJ2-3; the match to TRBD1 covers 10 bases. This CDR3 contains 17 residues. Germline values: CDR1 SGHVS, CDR2 FNYEAQ. V lost 1 base, J lost 5 bases, and 9 bases stayed unmatched. CDR3 DNA sequence: TGTGCCAGCAGCTTAGTCGGGACAGGGGTAACGGAAGATACGCAGTATTTT. This encodes CASSLVGTGVTEDTQYF.

The rearrangement links TRBV5-4 to TRBJ1-1; D remains unclear. The germline V gene encodes CDR1 SGHNT and CDR2 YYREEE (reference sequence). The length of the CDR3 is 13 residues. V was clipped by 0 bases and J by 5 bases, with 8 bases between them. The CDR3 loop reads CASSLGTDTEAFF. CDR3 sequence (DNA): TGTGCCAGCAGCTTGGGGACGGATACTGAAGCTTTCTTT.

The J gene is TRBJ1-1, the V gene TRBV6-1; 9 bases agree with TRBD1. The CDR3 covers 14 residues. The germline V gene has CDR1 MNHNS and CDR2 SASEGT. J was trimmed by 5 bases and V by 6 bases; bases with no gene match: 7. CDR3 DNA sequence: TGTGCCAGCAGACGCCCCGGACAGGGGACTGAAGCTTTCTTT. Protein product: CASRRPGQGTEAFF.

This clone was counted only a few times. The V and J genes are TRBV27 and TRBJ1-6, with 9 bases aligning to TRBD1. Germline CDR1 is MNHEY and CDR2 is SMNVEV (reference sequence). Trimming removed 3 bases from V and 8 bases from J; junction bases left unmatched: 5. The CDR3 has 15 amino acids. CDR3 residues: CASSFTGTGYSPLHF. CDR3 nucleotides: TGTGCCAGCAGTTTCACCGGGACAGGGTATTCACCCCTCCACTTT.

The chain combines TRBV6-6 with TRBJ1-2; D uncertain. V shed 6 bases and J shed 5 bases, with 7 bases lying between them. This CDR3 contains 11 residues. Germline CDR1 MNHNY, CDR2 SVGAGI (reference sequence). The CDR3, as DNA: TGTGCCAGCAGCTCGGTTTATGGCTACACCTTC. Its protein product is CASSSVYGYTF.

The gene calls are TRBV6-5 and TRBJ1-3; unclear D gene. Germline assignment: CDR1 MNHEY and CDR2 SVGAGI. This CDR3 is built from 14 residues. V shed 7 bases and J shed 0 bases, with 10 bases lying between them. The CDR3 protein is CASIGGSSGNTIYF. The DNA of the CDR3 is TGTGCCAGCATCGGCGGGTCCTCTGGAAACACCATATATTTT.

The chain combines TRBV7-8 with TRBJ2-1, with TRBD2 matching over 12 bases. V lost 6 bases and J lost 6; bases outside the gene matches: 6. The CDR3 sequence is 15 residues long. The germline gives CDR1 SGHVS, CDR2 FQNEAQ. CDR3 bases: TGTGCCAGCAGTGACTCTAGCGGGGGGGCCAATGAGCAGTTCTTC. Translating it yields CASSDSSGGANEQFF.

This rearrangement joins TRBV4-3 to TRBJ2-5, with TRBD2 as a possible D gene (5 bases). The CDR3 sequence is 13 residues long. V dropped 0 bases and J dropped 5 bases, with 7 bases sitting between them. In germline, CDR1 is LGHNA, CDR2 YSLEER. As DNA, the CDR3 is TGCGCCAGCAGCCAAGATAGGAGGGAGACCCAGTACTTC. Encoded protein: CASSQDRRETQYF.

This chain joins TRBV5-6 and TRBJ2-1; TRBD2 is a possible D gene (6 bases). V was cut by 6 bases and J by 10 bases, with 11 bases left in between. The CDR3 is made up of 11 amino acids. From germline, CDR1 is SGHDT and CDR2 YYEEEE. DNA for the CDR3: TGTGCCAGCAAGCGGGCAAGGGAGCAGTTCTTC. This gives the protein CASKRAREQFF.

This chain connects TRBV27 to TRBJ1-2, with D unclear. Trimming left V 9 bases short and J 3 bases short, with 14 bases between. Germline assignment: CDR1 MNHEY and CDR2 SMNVEV (reference sequence). The CDR3 consists of 13 residues. Here the CDR3 DNA reads TGTGCCAGTTCTGTTGGTCCCCACTATGGCTACACCTTC. This translates into CASSVGPHYGYTF.

This chain connects TRBV5-1 to TRBJ1-6; 7 bases are a match to TRBD1. Germline V gene sequence: CDR1 SGHRS, CDR2 YFSETQ. This CDR3 is built from 14 residues. Losses at the gene ends were 3 bases for V and 8 bases for J; bases not matched to a gene: 5. The CDR3 loop reads CASSSWTGDSPLHF. DNA for the CDR3: TGCGCCAGCAGCTCATGGACAGGAGATTCACCCCTCCACTTT.

The V gene is TRBV5-6, the J gene TRBJ2-5; no firm D call. The V end lost 0 bases, the J end lost 5 bases, and 11 bases lay between the germline ends. CDR1 and CDR2 (germline): SGHDT, YYEEEE. The CDR3 loop spans 14 amino acids. CDR3 coding DNA: TGTGCCAGCAGCTTGGGCCAAGCTAGGGAGACCCAGTACTTC. This encodes CASSLGQARETQYF. The full variable domain, its missing parts supplied by reference TRBV5-6 and TRBJ2-5, is DAGVTQSPTHLIKTRGQQVTLRCSPKSGHDTVSWYQQALGQGPQFIFQYYEEEERQRGNFPDRFSGHQFPNYSSELNVNALLLGDSALYLCASSLGQARETQYFGPGTRLLVL.

The genes are TRBV6-5 and TRBJ1-2; 8 bases line up with TRBD1. CDR3 length equals 13 residues. Losses at the gene ends were 5 bases for V and 4 bases for J; bases not matched to a gene: 3. Germline loops: CDR1 MNHEY, CDR2 SVGAGI. The chain's CDR3 is CASSETGGYGYTF. The CDR3 nucleotides are TGTGCCAGCAGTGAAACAGGGGGCTATGGCTACACCTTC.

This rearrangement joins TRBV4-1 to TRBJ1-1; TRBD1 matches at 7 bases. The CDR3 is 16 residues long. Trimming took 6 bases from V and 2 from J; bases not matched to a gene: 12. CDR1 is MGHRA, CDR2 YSYEKL, per germline. In DNA, the CDR3 is TGCGCCAGCAGTCCCCGAACCGGGACAGCAAACACTGAAGCTTTCTTT. Amino acid sequence: CASSPRTGTANTEAFF.

This chain joins TRBV28 and TRBJ2-1; TRBD2 agrees at 11 bases. Trimming cost V 6 bases and J 7 bases; bases outside gene matches: 11. Germline loops: CDR1 MDHEN, CDR2 SYDVKM. The CDR3 covers 16 residues. The CDR3, as DNA: TGTGCCAGCAGCAACAGACTAGCGGGATCGCATAATGAGCAGTTCTTC. It codes for CASSNRLAGSHNEQFF.

This clone was seen more than once but under ten times. This chain connects TRBV10-3 to TRBJ2-7; D is perhaps TRBD1 (6 bases). Germline CDR1 ENHRY, CDR2 SYGVKD. The CDR3 runs to 16 residues. V was cut by 3 bases and J by 3 bases, with 18 bases left in between. CDR3 sequence: CAISETTGNQYYEQYF. CDR3 DNA: TGTGCCATCAGTGAAACAACAGGGAATCAATACTACGAGCAGTACTTC.

This clone was recorded once. The V and J genes are TRBV7-8 and TRBJ2-3; tentatively, D is TRBD1 (5 bases). Per the germline V gene, CDR1 is SGHVS and CDR2 is FQNEAQ. Trimming removed 5 bases at V and 5 bases at J, with 11 bases between. This CDR3 comprises 13 residues. CDR3 in amino acids: CASSLGAGDTQYF. The CDR3 DNA reads TGTGCCAGCAGCCTAGGGGCAGGAGATACGCAGTATTTT.